This T cell receptor (beta chain) is drawn from a study of human T cells and chemical hapten exposure. Study results and caveats: The study found that DPC sensitization did not change TCRs above 1 in 1000 frequency.

In TCRdb, the RACE reads were re-called with MiXCR into one record per CDR3 protein. Of more than 300,000 distinct CDR3 sequences listed, approximately 5% are singletons. Time point specified: pre-sensitization, week 0. Treatment reported: therapeutic diphenylcyclopropenone sensitization with weekly scalp DPC. Unmatched junction bases numbered 7, after V lost 1 base and J lost 2 bases. Germline CDR1 and CDR2: SSHAT and FNYEAQ (reference sequence). There are 16 residues in the CDR3. This clonotype was detected ten times or more. Antigen: not known. Sequenced material: whole blood, taken in connection with sensitization to the hapten diphenylcyclopropenone (DPC). The receptor's source is a woman aged 50 to 60 with alopecia areata. Some clones in this sample may be carry-over from other donors' samples. The V gene is TRBV7-7, the J gene TRBJ2-5; the match to TRBD2 covers 7 bases. CDR3 bases: TGTGCCAGCAGCTTAGGGACTAGTACCACTCAAGAGACCCAGTACTTC. Protein product: CASSLGTSTTQETQYF.